The 21 T cell receptor beta chains presented below share a single source sample, sequenced in a study of cytomegalovirus exposure and HLA in healthy donors (TCRdb year 2017). To prepare the library, the immunoSEQ multiplex PCR assay was applied. Held by TCRdb, this immuneACCESS table contains in-frame sequences only and omits some clones. Under half of the omission traces to an unresolved V gene where checked; the cause of the rest is unknown. Counted in this sample were 100,000 to 120,000 clones; more than 85% of them appeared once. Approximately 4% of the sample belongs to the ten largest clones. The specimen was PBMCs. These receptors all stem from a woman between 18 and 29 years old in good health and CMV-seropositive.

The gene calls are TRBV5-1 and TRBJ2-5, with D tentatively TRBD1 (6 bases). The CDR3 covers 13 residues. Deletions cut 2 bases from V and 5 bases from J, with 10 bases between. Germline V CDR1 and CDR2: SGHRS, YFSETQ. The CDR3 reads CASSLTGSETQYF. The DNA for the CDR3 is TGCGCCAGCAGCTTAACAGGGAGTGAGACCCAGTACTTC.

CDR3 nucleotide sequence: TGTGCCAGCCGAGAAGGCGGAGCGGTCAACAATGAGCAGTTCTTC. Amino acids: CASREGGAVNNEQFF. This sequence joins TRBV11-3 and TRBJ2-1, with D possibly matching TRBD2 (5 bases). V gave up 8 bases and J gave up 5 bases, with 19 bases separating them. Germline lookup yields CDR1 SGHNT and CDR2 YENEEA. The CDR3 length is 15 residues.

The V call is TRBV5-6, the J call TRBJ1-2, with unresolved D. Germline CDR1 reads SGHDT; CDR2 reads YYEEEE. Trimming removed 0 bases at V and 5 bases at J, with 11 bases between. The CDR3 sequence is 14 residues long. The CDR3 loop reads CASSLGRGGYGYTF. Written as DNA, the CDR3 is TGTGCCAGCAGCTTGGGACGGGGAGGATATGGCTACACCTTC. The full variable domain, in which reference TRBV5-6 and TRBJ1-2 provide the parts outside the CDR3, is DAGVTQSPTHLIKTRGQQVTLRCSPKSGHDTVSWYQQALGQGPQFIFQYYEEEERQRGNFPDRFSGHQFPNYSSELNVNALLLGDSALYLCASSLGRGGYGYTFGSGTRLTVV.

This chain links TRBV13 with TRBJ2-7; 9 nucleotides agree with TRBD1. Germline V lookup: CDR1 PRHDT, CDR2 FYEKMQ (reference sequence). This CDR3 is built from 14 residues. Losses at the gene ends were 1 base for V and 4 bases for J; bases not matched to a gene: 2. DNA for the CDR3: TGTGCCAGCAGCTTAGACAGGGGGCTATACGAGCAGTACTTC. Amino acid sequence: CASSLDRGLYEQYF.

The genes are TRBV28 and TRBJ2-3, with TRBD1 matching 7 bases. The CDR3 has 13 residues. V lost 8 bases and J lost 0; bases outside the gene matches: 2. Per the germline V gene, CDR1 is MDHEN and CDR2 is SYDVKM. The CDR3 coding sequence is TGTGCCAGCCGGGACAGCAGCACAGATACGCAGTATTTT. Its translation is CASRDSSTDTQYF.

The chain combines TRBV2 with TRBJ1-4, with no clear D. This CDR3 has 15 residues. V was trimmed by 8 bases and J by 2 bases, leaving 15 bases between them. Germline CDR1 SNHLY, CDR2 FYNNEI. Here the CDR3 DNA reads TGTGCCAGCGGCGACCCGAGAGGGACTAATGAAAAACTGTTTTTT. Encoded protein: CASGDPRGTNEKLFF.

The chain carries TRBV28 and TRBJ1-2; 11 nucleotides line up with TRBD1. This CDR3 is 13 amino acids long. Germline V gene lookup returns CDR1 MDHEN and CDR2 SYDVKM. The junction had 3 bases not matched to a gene; V was cut back by 4 bases and J by 8 bases. CDR3 loop: CASSSRDRGGYTF. The CDR3 nucleotides are TGTGCCAGCAGTTCCCGGGACAGGGGGGGCTACACCTTC.

The chain links TRBV5-5 to TRBJ1-1, with D possibly matching TRBD1 (5 bases). V was shortened by 3 bases and J by 1 base, with 16 bases between the two germline ends. The germline gives CDR1 SGHKS, CDR2 YYEKEE (reference sequence). This CDR3 is built from 16 residues. The CDR3 sequence: CASSSRMEGRNTEAFF. In DNA, the CDR3 is TGTGCCAGCAGCTCTCGTATGGAGGGGAGGAACACTGAAGCTTTCTTT.

This chain links TRBV4-1 with TRBJ2-3; D unclear. This CDR3 has 13 residues. Germline values: CDR1 MGHRA, CDR2 YSYEKL. V dropped 3 bases and J dropped 5 bases, with 9 bases sitting between them. The CDR3 nucleotides read TGCGCCAGCAGCCAGTTGCCGGGAGATACGCAGTATTTT. Translating gives CASSQLPGDTQYF.

The chain recombines TRBV11-2 with TRBJ2-7; TRBD2 matches at 10 bases. The CDR3 spans 17 residues. Trimming at V came to 0 bases and at J to 6 bases, leaving 11 bases not matched to a gene. The germline gives CDR1 SGHAT, CDR2 FQNNGV. The CDR3 bases are TGTGCCAGCAGCTTAGATGGTAGGGAGCGGGAGGGCCCCGAGCAGTACTTC. It is translated as CASSLDGREREGPEQYF.

J is TRBJ2-1 and V is TRBV7-7; 15 positions agree with TRBD2. The V gene end was trimmed by 5 bases and the J gene end by 2 bases; junction bases not matched to a gene: 7. The germline gives CDR1 SSHAT, CDR2 FNYEAQ (reference sequence). The CDR3 covers 18 residues. The CDR3 sequence is CASSLGLAGGDTYNEQFF. CDR3 bases: TGTGCCAGCAGCCTGGGACTAGCGGGAGGAGATACCTACAATGAGCAGTTCTTC.

The chain employs TRBV10-3 and TRBJ1-2, with D possibly TRBD1 on 6 matching bases. This CDR3 is 14 amino acids long. V lost 5 bases to trimming and J lost 4 bases, with 14 bases between them. Per the germline V gene, CDR1 is ENHRY and CDR2 is SYGVKD. CDR3 sequence reads: CAISRNTGPYGYTF. The CDR3 DNA reads as TGTGCCATCAGTAGGAATACAGGGCCCTATGGCTACACCTTC.

The chain is built from TRBV19 and TRBJ2-1; 8 positions agree with TRBD2. There are 17 residues in the CDR3. Germline lookup yields CDR1 LNHDA and CDR2 SQIVND (reference sequence). Trimming removed 5 bases from V and 0 bases from J; junction bases left unmatched: 9. The CDR3 region is CASSARAGVSSYNEQFF. In nucleotides, the CDR3 is TGTGCCAGTAGTGCAAGAGCGGGGGTAAGCTCCTACAATGAGCAGTTCTTC. Variable domain in full (rest from reference TRBV19 and TRBJ2-1): DGGITQSPKYLFRKEGQNVTLSCEQNLNHDAMYWYRQDPGQGLRLIYYSQIVNDFQKGDIAEGYSVSREKKESFPLTVTSAQKNPTAFYLCASSARAGVSSYNEQFFGPGTRLTVL.

This clone was recorded once. The chain links TRBV6-1 to TRBJ2-2; 9 bases align to TRBD2. Germline CDR1 and CDR2: MNHNS and SASEGT. J lost 6 bases, V lost 7 bases, and 6 bases had no gene match. The CDR3 length is 14 residues. In DNA, the CDR3 is TGTGCCAGCAATGGCGGGGGGGCGGCCGGGGAGCTGTTTTTT. It encodes CASNGGGAAGELFF.

This chain uses TRBV18 with TRBJ2-1, with D unclear. The ends were cut back, 6 bases at V and 4 bases at J, with 7 bases in the middle. The CDR3 length is 12 residues. The germline CDR1 and CDR2 sequences are KGHSH and LQKENI. CDR3 bases: TGTGCCAGCTCTCCTACTTACAATGAGCAGTTCTTC. Its protein product is CASSPTYNEQFF.

In DNA, the CDR3 is TGCGCCAGCAGCCTGGGACAGGGGTCTCTTGGCTACACCTTC. This encodes CASSLGQGSLGYTF. The chain carries TRBV4-1 and TRBJ1-2, with 10 bases fitting TRBD1. The CDR3 spans 14 residues. Germline values: CDR1 MGHRA, CDR2 YSYEKL. V shed 4 bases, J shed 7 bases, and the junction held 6 bases outside the gene matches.

The chain has TRBV29-1 and TRBJ1-1, with D perhaps TRBD1 (5 bases). Germline assignment: CDR1 SQVTM and CDR2 ANQGSEA. The length of the CDR3 is 12 residues. V was pared by 0 bases and J by 6 bases, with 8 bases between. The CDR3 DNA reads TGCAGCGTTGAAGAAGACAGCCCTGAAGCTTTCTTT. This sequence encodes CSVEEDSPEAFF.

There are a few counts of this clone. The chain employs TRBV6-6 and TRBJ2-7; 12 positions agree with TRBD1. The germline gives CDR1 MNHNY, CDR2 SVGAGI (reference sequence). The CDR3 is made up of 13 amino acids. The J segment lost 4 bases and the V segment lost 8 bases, leaving 3 bases of the junction unmatched. The CDR3 reads CASRDRGRYEQYF. The CDR3 coding sequence is TGTGCCAGCCGGGACAGGGGGCGGTACGAGCAGTACTTC.

The chain links TRBV18 to TRBJ2-5, with a weak D call TRBD1 (6 bases). Germline values: CDR1 KGHSH, CDR2 LQKENI. This CDR3 is 16 amino acids long. V was cut by 0 bases and J by 5 bases, with 16 bases left in between. The CDR3 sequence: CASSPPGVDRKETQYF. The CDR3 region has the DNA TGTGCCAGCTCACCACCGGGGGTCGACAGGAAGGAGACCCAGTACTTC.

This clone was observed a single time. The gene calls are TRBV1 and TRBJ1-3; the table gives TRBD1 as D, unverified against the DNA. TRBV1 is described as a pseudogene. The CDR3 loop spans 16 amino acids. The DNA for the CDR3 is TGCACCAGCAGCTACAAGGGGATGATCTCTGGAAACACCATATATTTT. Its protein is CTSSYKGMISGNTIYF.

The genes are TRBV11-3 and TRBJ2-7, with D tentatively TRBD2 (7 bases). Trimming left V 5 bases short and J 1 base short, with 12 bases between. The CDR3 covers 14 residues. Germline V gene sequence: CDR1 SGHNT, CDR2 YENEEA. The CDR3 region is CASSRRGASYEQYF. The CDR3 DNA follows: TGTGCCAGCAGCCGACGGGGGGCGTCCTACGAGCAGTACTTC.